This entry features one TCR beta chain sequence. Antigen specificity is unknown. The junction and the germline gene differ at one end; a read error may be behind it. Germline V gene sequence: CDR1 DFQATT, CDR2 SNEGSKA (reference sequence). CDR3 length: 17 residues. TCRdb reprocessed the 5' RACE reads with MiXCR, giving one entry per CDR3 protein. The table includes some 300,000 distinct CDR3 sequences, roughly an eighth detected once. This sample was taken from a study of identical twins. Overall study findings and caveats: Carriage of fewer insertions was seen in abundant cord blood beta clonotypes, whereas memory repertoires showed none. Researchers reported excess low generation probability among twin-shared out-of-frame alpha sequences.

The sample also formed part of further work on yellow fever vaccine responses in identical twins.

Input material: CD8+ T cells sorted from blood. This TCR was recovered from a woman between 18 and 29 years old in good health. J is TRBJ2-2 and V is TRBV20-1; TRBD2 matches 7 bases. CDR3 in DNA: TGCTGTGCTAGAGAGGCTGTGGGAGGGCCGTTCACCGGGGAGCTGTTTTTT. It specifies CCAREAVGGPFTGELFF.